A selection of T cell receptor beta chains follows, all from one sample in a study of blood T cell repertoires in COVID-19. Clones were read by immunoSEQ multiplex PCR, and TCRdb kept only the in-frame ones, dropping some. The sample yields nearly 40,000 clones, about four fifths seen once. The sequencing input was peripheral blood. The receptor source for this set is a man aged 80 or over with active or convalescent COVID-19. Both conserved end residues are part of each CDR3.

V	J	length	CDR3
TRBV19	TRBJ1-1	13	CASRQGILTEAFF
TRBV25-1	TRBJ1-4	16	CASSDPRTGTYEKLFF
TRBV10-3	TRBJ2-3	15	CAISNGLAAPDTQYF
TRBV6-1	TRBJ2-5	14	CASSSGTSGETQYF
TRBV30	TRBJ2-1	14	CACLTSGSWNEQFF
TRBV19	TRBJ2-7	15	CASSITSGVPSEQYF
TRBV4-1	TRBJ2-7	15	CASSQEGQGGDEQYF
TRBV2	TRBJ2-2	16	CASSPGLANVPGELFF
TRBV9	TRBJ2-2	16	CASSVTGTGFPGELFF
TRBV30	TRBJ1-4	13	CALTGGAHEKLFF
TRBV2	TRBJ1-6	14	CASSARQGRSPLHF
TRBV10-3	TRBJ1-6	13	CAISDEGNSPLHF
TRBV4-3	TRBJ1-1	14	CASSPFPTEREAFF
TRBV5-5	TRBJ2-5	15	CASSLVQAVGETQYF
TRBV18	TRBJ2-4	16	CASSPTSGVAKNIQYF
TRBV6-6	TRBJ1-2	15	CASSGRQTANYGYTF
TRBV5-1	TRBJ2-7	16	CASSTGQPQSSYEQYF
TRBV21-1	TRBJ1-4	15	CASSIWEATNEKLFF
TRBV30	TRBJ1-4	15	CAWSRLSSSNEKLFF
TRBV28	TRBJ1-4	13	CASRDRSNEKLFF
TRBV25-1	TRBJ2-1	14	CASRLAGSNNEQFF
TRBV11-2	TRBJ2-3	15	CASSDRGGPWDTQYF
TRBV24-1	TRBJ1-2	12	CATSAGGGGYTF
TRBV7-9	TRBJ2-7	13	CASSPPGGYEQYF
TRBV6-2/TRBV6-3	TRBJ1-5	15	CASSYAGGSNQPQHF
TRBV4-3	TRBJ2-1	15	CASSHGSGSYNEQFF